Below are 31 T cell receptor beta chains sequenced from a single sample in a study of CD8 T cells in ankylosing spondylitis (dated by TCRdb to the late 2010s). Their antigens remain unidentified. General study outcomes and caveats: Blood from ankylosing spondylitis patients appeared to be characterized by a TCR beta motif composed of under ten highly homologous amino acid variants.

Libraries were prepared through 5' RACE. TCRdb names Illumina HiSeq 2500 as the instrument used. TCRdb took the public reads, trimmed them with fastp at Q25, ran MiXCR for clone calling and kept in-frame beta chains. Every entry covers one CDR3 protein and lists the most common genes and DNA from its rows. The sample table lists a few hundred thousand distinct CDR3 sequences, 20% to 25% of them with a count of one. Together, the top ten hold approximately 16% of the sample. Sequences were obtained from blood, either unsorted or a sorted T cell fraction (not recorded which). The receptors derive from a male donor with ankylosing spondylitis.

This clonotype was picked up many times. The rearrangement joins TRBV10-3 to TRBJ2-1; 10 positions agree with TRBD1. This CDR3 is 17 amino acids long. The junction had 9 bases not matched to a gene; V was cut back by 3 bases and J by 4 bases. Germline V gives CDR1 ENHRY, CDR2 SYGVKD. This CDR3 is CAISDPHDRGLYNEQFF. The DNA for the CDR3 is TGTGCCATCAGTGACCCCCACGACAGGGGGCTTTACAATGAGCAGTTCTTC.

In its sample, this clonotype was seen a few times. This chain's CDR3 is CASSPVGPPYEQYF. DNA for the CDR3: TGTGCCAGCAGTCCAGTCGGGCCTCCCTACGAGCAGTACTTC. V and J are TRBV6-1 and TRBJ2-7; no reliable D call. Trimming left V 5 bases short and J 2 bases short, with 13 bases between. The CDR3 consists of 14 residues. The V gene's germline CDR1 is MNHNS and CDR2 SASEGT.

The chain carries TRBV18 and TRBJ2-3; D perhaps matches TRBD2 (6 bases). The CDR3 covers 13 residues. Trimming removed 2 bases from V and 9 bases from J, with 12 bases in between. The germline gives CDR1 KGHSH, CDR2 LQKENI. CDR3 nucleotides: TGTGCCAGCTCACCAGGACTGCGGGGAACGCAGTATTTT. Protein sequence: CASSPGLRGTQYF. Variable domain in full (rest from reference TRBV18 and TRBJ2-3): NAGVMQNPRHLVRRRGQEARLRCSPMKGHSHVYWYRQLPEEGLKFMVYLQKENIIDESGMPKERFSAEFPKEGPSILRIQQVVRGDSAAYFCASSPGLRGTQYFGPGTRLTVL.

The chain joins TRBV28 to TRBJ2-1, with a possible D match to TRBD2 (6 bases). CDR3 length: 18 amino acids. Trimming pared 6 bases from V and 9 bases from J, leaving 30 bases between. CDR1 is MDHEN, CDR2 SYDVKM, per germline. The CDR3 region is CASSPPSELALGMGEQFF. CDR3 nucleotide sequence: TGTGCCAGCAGCCCCCCGAGCGAACTAGCTCTTGGAATGGGTGAGCAGTTCTTC.

The CDR3 reads CSVDLQGSGANVLTF. The CDR3 DNA reads TGCAGCGTTGATCTCCAGGGCTCTGGGGCCAACGTCCTGACTTTC. The chain has TRBV29-1 and TRBJ2-6; the D gene is possibly TRBD1 (5 bases). Looked up from germline, CDR1 is SQVTM and CDR2 is ANQGSEA. V was pared by 3 bases and J by 0 bases, with 9 bases between. The CDR3 length is 15 residues.

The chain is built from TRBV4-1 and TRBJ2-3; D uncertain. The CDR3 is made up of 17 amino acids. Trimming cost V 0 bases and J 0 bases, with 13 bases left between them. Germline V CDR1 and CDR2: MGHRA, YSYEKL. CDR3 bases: TGCGCCAGCAGCCAAGATGCGGCCCGATTAAGCACAGATACGCAGTATTTT. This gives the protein CASSQDAARLSTDTQYF.

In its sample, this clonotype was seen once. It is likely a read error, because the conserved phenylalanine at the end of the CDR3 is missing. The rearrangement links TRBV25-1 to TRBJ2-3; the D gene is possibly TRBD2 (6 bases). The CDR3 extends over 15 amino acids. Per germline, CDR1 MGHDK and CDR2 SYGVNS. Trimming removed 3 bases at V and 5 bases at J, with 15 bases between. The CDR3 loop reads CASSERSGVGDTQYI. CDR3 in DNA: TGTGCCAGCAGTGAGCGGTCGGGAGTGGGAGATACGCAGTATATT.

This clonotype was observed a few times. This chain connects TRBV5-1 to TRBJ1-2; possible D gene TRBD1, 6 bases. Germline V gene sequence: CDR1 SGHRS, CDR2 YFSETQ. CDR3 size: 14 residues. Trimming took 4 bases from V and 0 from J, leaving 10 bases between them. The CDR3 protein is CASSNTGTNYGYTF. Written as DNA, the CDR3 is TGCGCCAGCAGCAACACAGGGACTAACTATGGCTACACCTTC.

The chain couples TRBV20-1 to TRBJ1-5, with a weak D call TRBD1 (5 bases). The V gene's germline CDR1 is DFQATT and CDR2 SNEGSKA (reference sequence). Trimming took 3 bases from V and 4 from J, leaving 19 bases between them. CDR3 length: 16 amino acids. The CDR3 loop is CSASWGSYLANQPQHF. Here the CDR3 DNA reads TGCAGTGCTAGTTGGGGGAGCTACCTAGCAAATCAGCCCCAGCATTTT.

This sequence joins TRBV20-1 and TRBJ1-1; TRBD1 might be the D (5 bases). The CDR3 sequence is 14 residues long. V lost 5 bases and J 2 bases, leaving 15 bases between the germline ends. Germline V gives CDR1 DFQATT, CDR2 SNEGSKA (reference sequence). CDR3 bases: TGCAGTGCTCCCGTCCCGGGGGGAAACACTGAAGCTTTCTTT. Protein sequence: CSAPVPGGNTEAFF.

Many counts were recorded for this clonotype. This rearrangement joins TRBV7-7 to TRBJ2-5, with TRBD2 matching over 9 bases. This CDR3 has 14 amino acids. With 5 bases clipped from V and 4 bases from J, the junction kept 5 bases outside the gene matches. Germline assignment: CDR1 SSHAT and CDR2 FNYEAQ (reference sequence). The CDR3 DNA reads TGTGCCAGCAGCACCGGGACTAGCCCAGAGACCCAGTACTTC. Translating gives CASSTGTSPETQYF. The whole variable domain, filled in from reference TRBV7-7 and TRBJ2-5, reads GAGVSQSPRYKVTKRGQDVTLRCDPISSHATLYWYQQALGQGPEFLTYFNYEAQPDKSGLPSDRFSAERPEGSISTLTIQRTEQRDSAMYRCASSTGTSPETQYFGPGTRLLVL.

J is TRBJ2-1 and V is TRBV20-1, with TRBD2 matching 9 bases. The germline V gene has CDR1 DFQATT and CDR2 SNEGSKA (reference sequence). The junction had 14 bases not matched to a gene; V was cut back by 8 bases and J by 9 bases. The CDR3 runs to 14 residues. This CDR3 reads CSPQAGGPSSEQFF. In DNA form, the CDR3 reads TGCAGTCCCCAGGCGGGAGGGCCCTCGTCTGAGCAGTTCTTC.

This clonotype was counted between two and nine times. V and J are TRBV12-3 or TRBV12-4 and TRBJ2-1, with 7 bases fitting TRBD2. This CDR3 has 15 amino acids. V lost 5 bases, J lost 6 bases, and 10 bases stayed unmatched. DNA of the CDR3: TGTGCCAGCAGTATGAAGCGGGATTTCAGCAATGAGCAGTTCTTC. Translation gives CASSMKRDFSNEQFF.

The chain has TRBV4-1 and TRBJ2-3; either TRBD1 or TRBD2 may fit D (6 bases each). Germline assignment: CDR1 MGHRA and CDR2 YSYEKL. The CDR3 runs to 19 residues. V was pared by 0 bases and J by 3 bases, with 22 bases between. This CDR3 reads CASSQDAPGVGGRTDTQYF. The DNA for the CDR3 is TGCGCCAGCAGCCAAGACGCCCCTGGGGTTGGGGGGCGAACAGATACGCAGTATTTT.

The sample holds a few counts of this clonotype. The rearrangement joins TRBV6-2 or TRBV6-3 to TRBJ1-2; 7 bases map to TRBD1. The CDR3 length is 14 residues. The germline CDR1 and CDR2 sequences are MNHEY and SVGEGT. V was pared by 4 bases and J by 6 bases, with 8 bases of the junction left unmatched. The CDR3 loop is CASSSRTGVNGYTF. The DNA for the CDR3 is TGTGCCAGCAGTTCTAGGACAGGCGTTAATGGCTACACCTTC.

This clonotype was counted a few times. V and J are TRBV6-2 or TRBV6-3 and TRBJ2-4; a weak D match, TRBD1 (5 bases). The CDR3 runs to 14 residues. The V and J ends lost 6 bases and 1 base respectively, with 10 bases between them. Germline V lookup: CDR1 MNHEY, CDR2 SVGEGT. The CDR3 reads CASRNTGAKNIQYF. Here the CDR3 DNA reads TGTGCCAGCAGAAATACAGGTGCCAAAAACATTCAGTACTTC.

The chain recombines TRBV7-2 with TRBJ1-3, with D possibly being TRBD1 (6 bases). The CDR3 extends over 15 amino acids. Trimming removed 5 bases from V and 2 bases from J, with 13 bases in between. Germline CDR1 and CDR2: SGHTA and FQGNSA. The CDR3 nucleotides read TGTGCCAGCAGCAGAGGGGGAGAGGCTGGAAACACCATATATTTT. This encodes CASSRGGEAGNTIYF. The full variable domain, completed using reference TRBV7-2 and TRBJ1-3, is GAGVSQSPSNKVTEKGKDVELRCDPISGHTALYWYRQSLGQGLEFLIYFQGNSAPDKSGLPSDRFSAERTGGSVSTLTIQRTQQEDSAVYLCASSRGGEAGNTIYFGEGSWLTVV.

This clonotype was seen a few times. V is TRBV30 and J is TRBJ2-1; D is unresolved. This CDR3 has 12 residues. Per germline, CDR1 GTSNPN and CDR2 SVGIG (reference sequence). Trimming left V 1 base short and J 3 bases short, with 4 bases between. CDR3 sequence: CAWSGDYNEQFF. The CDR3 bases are TGTGCCTGGAGTGGGGACTACAATGAGCAGTTCTTC. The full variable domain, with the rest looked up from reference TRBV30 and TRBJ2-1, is SQTIHQWPATLVQPVGSPLSLECTVEGTSNPNLYWYRQAAGRGLQLLFYSVGIGQISSEVPQNLSASRPQDRQFILSSKKLLLSDSGFYLCAWSGDYNEQFFGPGTRLTVL.

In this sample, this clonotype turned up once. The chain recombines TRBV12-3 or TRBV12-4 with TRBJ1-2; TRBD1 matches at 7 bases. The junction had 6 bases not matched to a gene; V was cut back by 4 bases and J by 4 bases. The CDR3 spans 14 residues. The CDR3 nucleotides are TGTGCCAGCAGTTCCTCGGACAGGAGCTATGGCTACACCTTC. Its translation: CASSSSDRSYGYTF.

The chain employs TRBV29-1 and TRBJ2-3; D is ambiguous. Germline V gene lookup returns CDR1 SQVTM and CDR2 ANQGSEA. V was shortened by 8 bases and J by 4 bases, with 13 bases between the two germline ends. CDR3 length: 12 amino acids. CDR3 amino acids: CSIRIPSDTQYF. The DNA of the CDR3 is TGCAGCATCCGCATCCCCTCAGATACGCAGTATTTT.

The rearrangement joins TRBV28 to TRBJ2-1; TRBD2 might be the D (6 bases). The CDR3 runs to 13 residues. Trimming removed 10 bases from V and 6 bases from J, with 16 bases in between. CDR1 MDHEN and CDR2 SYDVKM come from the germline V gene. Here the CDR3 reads CATLGTYFNEQFF. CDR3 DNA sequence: TGTGCCACCCTCGGGACTTATTTCAATGAGCAGTTCTTC.

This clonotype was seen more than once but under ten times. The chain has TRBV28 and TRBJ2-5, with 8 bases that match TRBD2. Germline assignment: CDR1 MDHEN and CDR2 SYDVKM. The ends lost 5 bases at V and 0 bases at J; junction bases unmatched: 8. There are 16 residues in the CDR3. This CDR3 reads CASSPRGGRNQETQYF. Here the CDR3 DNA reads TGTGCCAGCAGTCCTCGTGGCGGGAGGAACCAAGAGACCCAGTACTTC.

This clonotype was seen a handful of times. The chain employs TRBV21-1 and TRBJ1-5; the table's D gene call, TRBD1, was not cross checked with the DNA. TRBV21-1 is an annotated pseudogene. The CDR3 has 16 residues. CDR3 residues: CASSKGDRDCNQPQHF. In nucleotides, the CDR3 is TGTGCCAGCAGCAAAGGGGACAGGGATTGCAATCAGCCCCAGCATTTT.

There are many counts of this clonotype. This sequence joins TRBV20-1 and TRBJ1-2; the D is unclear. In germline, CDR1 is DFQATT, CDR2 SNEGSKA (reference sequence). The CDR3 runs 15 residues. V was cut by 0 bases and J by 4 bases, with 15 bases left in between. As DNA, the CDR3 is TGCAGTGCTAGAGAAATTGGTCAGTTACCCTATGGCTACACCTTC. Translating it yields CSAREIGQLPYGYTF.

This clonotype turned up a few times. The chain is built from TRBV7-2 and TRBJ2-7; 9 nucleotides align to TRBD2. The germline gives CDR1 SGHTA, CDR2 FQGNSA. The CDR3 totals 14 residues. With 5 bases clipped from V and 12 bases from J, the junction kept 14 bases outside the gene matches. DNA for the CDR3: TGTGCCAGCAGCCGGGGGGTAGCGGGAGAAAGTGGGTACTTC. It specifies CASSRGVAGESGYF.

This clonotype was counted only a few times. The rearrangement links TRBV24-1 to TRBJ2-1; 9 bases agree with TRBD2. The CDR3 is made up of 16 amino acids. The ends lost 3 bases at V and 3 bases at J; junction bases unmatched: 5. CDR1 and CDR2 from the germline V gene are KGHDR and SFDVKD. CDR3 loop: CATSDMREGSYNEQFF. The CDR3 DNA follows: TGTGCCACCAGTGATATGCGGGAGGGAAGCTACAATGAGCAGTTCTTC.

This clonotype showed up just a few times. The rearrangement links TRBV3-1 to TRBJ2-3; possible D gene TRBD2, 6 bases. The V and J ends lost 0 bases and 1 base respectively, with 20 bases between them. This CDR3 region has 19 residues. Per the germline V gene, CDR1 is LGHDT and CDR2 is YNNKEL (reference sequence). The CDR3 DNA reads TGTGCCAGCAGCCAAGAGGGGCGGGGCGCCCGTCTCTGCACAGATACGCAGTATTTT. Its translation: CASSQEGRGARLCTDTQYF.

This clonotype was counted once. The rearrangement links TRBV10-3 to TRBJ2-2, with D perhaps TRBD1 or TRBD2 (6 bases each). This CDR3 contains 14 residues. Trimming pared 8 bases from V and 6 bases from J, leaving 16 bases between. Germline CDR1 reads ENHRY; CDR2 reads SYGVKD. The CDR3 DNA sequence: TGTGCCATCCTAGGACTAAGGGGGGCCGGGGAGCTGTTTTTT. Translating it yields CAILGLRGAGELFF.

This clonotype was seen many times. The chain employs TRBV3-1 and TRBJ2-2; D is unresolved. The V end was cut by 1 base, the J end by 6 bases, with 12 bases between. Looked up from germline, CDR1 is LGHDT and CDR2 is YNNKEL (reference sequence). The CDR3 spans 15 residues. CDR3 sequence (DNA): TGTGCCAGCAGCCAAGTTGATCGGGCGGCCGGGGAGCTGTTTTTT. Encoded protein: CASSQVDRAAGELFF.

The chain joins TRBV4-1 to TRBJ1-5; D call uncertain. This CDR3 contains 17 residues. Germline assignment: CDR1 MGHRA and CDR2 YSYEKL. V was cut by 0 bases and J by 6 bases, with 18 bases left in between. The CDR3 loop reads CASSQDLGSSHGQPQHF. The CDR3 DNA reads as TGCGCCAGCAGCCAAGATTTAGGGTCTTCCCATGGTCAGCCCCAGCATTTT.

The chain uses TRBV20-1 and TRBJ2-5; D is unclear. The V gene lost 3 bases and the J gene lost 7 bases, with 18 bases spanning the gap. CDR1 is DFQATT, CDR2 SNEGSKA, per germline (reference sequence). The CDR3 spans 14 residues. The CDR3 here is CSASPGWVEGTQYF. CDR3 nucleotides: TGCAGTGCTAGCCCCGGGTGGGTTGAAGGGACCCAGTACTTC.